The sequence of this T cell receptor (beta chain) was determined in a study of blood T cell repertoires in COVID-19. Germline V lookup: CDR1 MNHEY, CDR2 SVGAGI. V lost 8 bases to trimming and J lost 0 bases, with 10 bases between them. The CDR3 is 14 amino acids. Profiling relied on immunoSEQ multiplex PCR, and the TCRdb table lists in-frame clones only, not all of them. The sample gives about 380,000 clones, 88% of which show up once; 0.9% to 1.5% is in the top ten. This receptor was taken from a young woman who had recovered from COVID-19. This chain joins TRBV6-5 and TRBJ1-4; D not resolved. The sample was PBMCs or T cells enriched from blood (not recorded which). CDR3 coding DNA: TGTGCCAGCCGGAGCGGGACAACTAATGAAAAACTGTTTTTT. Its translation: CASRSGTTNEKLFF.